A single sample gave rise to the 17 T cell receptor beta chains below, sequenced in a study of CD8 T cells in ankylosing spondylitis. Each CDR3 protein is one row after TCRdb ran MiXCR on the 5' RACE reads. The table records roughly 30,000 distinct CDR3 sequences, more than 25% of them present only once. Sequenced input: synovial fluid, either unsorted or a sorted T cell fraction (not recorded which). The receptors were gathered from a male donor with ankylosing spondylitis.

Ten or more counts support this clonotype. The chain carries TRBV29-1 and TRBJ2-1, with D perhaps matching TRBD1 or TRBD2 (6 bases each). The CDR3 totals 14 residues. Trimming took off 7 bases at V and 4 bases at J, with 17 bases between the two ends. Per germline, CDR1 SQVTM and CDR2 ANQGSEA. In nucleotides, the CDR3 is TGCAGCGCCCTAGGGGGGACTGAATACAATGAGCAGTTCTTC. Encoded protein: CSALGGTEYNEQFF.

This clonotype appeared a few times. The chain employs TRBV20-1 and TRBJ2-1; D is possibly TRBD2 (6 bases). This CDR3 contains 15 residues. In germline, CDR1 is DFQATT, CDR2 SNEGSKA (reference sequence). V lost 4 bases, J lost 4 bases, and 17 bases lay in between. In DNA form, the CDR3 reads TGCAGTGCTACTTTTTGGGTCCGGGGGTACAATGAGCAGTTCTTC. Translated, it gives CSATFWVRGYNEQFF.

This clonotype appeared a single time. The chain combines TRBV3-1 with TRBJ1-2, with 9 bases aligning to TRBD1. CDR1 and CDR2 from the germline V gene are LGHDT and YNNKEL (reference sequence). V gave up 4 bases and J gave up 3 bases; unmatched junction bases: 6. This CDR3 contains 15 residues. CDR3 sequence reads: CASSRTWTGDYGYTF. DNA for the CDR3: TGTGCCAGCAGCCGCACGTGGACAGGGGACTATGGCTACACCTTC.

This clonotype was picked up many times. V usage is TRBV4-1 and J usage is TRBJ2-5; D unclear. The CDR3 runs 14 residues. Germline CDR1 reads MGHRA; CDR2 reads YSYEKL. Trimming stripped 0 bases from V and 5 bases from J, with 10 bases between. CDR3 coding DNA: TGCGCCAGCAGCCAAGAGCGATACCGCGAGACCCAGTACTTC. It yields the protein CASSQERYRETQYF.

This clonotype was counted a few times. The chain joins TRBV27 to TRBJ2-7; 7 nucleotides line up with TRBD1. This CDR3 region has 15 residues. V shed 2 bases and J 3 bases; nucleotides not matched to a gene: 7. The germline V gene has CDR1 MNHEY and CDR2 SMNVEV (reference sequence). Here the CDR3 reads CASSLGAAGGYEQYV. The CDR3 nucleotides are TGTGCCAGCAGTTTAGGGGCGGCAGGGGGCTACGAGCAGTACGTC.

The rearrangement uses TRBV7-8 and TRBJ2-1; D might be TRBD2 (6 bases). The germline V gene encodes CDR1 SGHVS and CDR2 FQNEAQ. CDR3 length: 18 residues. Deletions cut 7 bases from V and 6 bases from J, with 28 bases between. CDR3 amino acids: CASTNPLAGRSDFNEQFF. In nucleotides, the CDR3 is TGTGCCAGCACCAACCCCCTTGCGGGACGTTCCGATTTCAATGAGCAGTTCTTC.

This clonotype has more than one count but fewer than ten. The chain joins TRBV6-1 to TRBJ2-1; D possibly matches TRBD1 or TRBD2 (5 bases each). From germline, CDR1 is MNHNS and CDR2 SASEGT. CDR3 length: 16 amino acids. V was pared by 5 bases and J by 10 bases, with 24 bases between. The CDR3: CASSRDGAPRVQEQFF. The DNA of the CDR3 is TGTGCCAGCAGTCGGGATGGGGCCCCTCGAGTACAAGAGCAGTTCTTC.

The gene calls are TRBV12-3 or TRBV12-4 and TRBJ1-2; TRBD1 is a possible D gene (5 bases). This CDR3 is 12 amino acids long. Trimming shortened V by 9 bases and J by 7 bases, and 15 bases separated the two germline ends. The CDR3 is CASFSGGFGYTF. CDR3 DNA sequence: TGTGCCAGTTTCAGCGGGGGGTTTGGCTACACCTTC.

The rearrangement uses TRBV7-2 and TRBJ2-1; D tentatively fits TRBD1 or TRBD2 (6 bases each). This CDR3 region has 16 residues. Germline V gene data show CDR1 as SGHTA and CDR2 as FQGNSA. V shed 1 base and J shed 8 bases, with 18 bases lying between them. The CDR3 nucleotides are TGTGCCAGCAGCTTAGAGTTTGGTTTGGGGGGCTATGAGCAGTTCTTC. This gives the protein CASSLEFGLGGYEQFF.

The table lists this clonotype with a count of one. J is TRBJ2-7 and V is TRBV19; perhaps TRBD1 as D (5 bases). The CDR3 extends over 17 amino acids. V lost 5 bases, J lost 1 base, and 21 bases lay in between. Germline lookup yields CDR1 LNHDA and CDR2 SQIVND (reference sequence). CDR3 protein: CASSATARSEISYEQYF. The CDR3, as DNA: TGTGCCAGTAGTGCGACAGCAAGGTCCGAGATATCCTACGAGCAGTACTTC.

In this sample, this clonotype turned up a few times. The V call is TRBV2, the J call TRBJ2-7; D is perhaps TRBD1 (5 bases). The germline V gene has CDR1 SNHLY and CDR2 FYNNEI. Trimming took 3 bases from V and 2 from J, leaving 14 bases between them. The CDR3 is made up of 15 amino acids. The CDR3 DNA follows: TGTGCCAGCAGTGACCTAGGGGCAGGGCCCTACGAGCAGTACTTC. It encodes CASSDLGAGPYEQYF.

This clonotype was detected only a few times. The chain carries TRBV4-1 and TRBJ1-5; maybe TRBD1 (5 bases). The CDR3 is made up of 16 amino acids. Germline-derived CDR1 and CDR2 are MGHRA and YSYEKL. Trimming removed 0 bases from V and 6 bases from J, with 15 bases in between. CDR3 sequence (DNA): TGCGCCAGCAGCCAAGATTTGGGGCTTCGGGGTCAGCCCCAGCATTTT. Protein sequence: CASSQDLGLRGQPQHF.

The V call is TRBV29-1, the J call TRBJ2-2; either TRBD1 or TRBD2 may supply D (5 bases each). V was trimmed by 5 bases and J by 3 bases, leaving 16 bases between them. Germline V CDR1 and CDR2: SQVTM, ANQGSEA. This CDR3 has 15 amino acids. The CDR3 here is CSVRPGTFDTGELFF. The CDR3 region has the DNA TGCAGCGTTCGTCCAGGGACGTTTGACACCGGGGAGCTGTTTTTT.

This clonotype was detected only a few times. The chain links TRBV24-1 to TRBJ2-3; 10 nucleotides align to TRBD2. With V trimmed by 2 bases and J by 4 bases, 17 bases remained unmatched. The CDR3 spans 20 residues. Per the germline V gene, CDR1 is KGHDR and CDR2 is SFDVKD. This CDR3 is CATSDWIPGASGSLADTQYF. As DNA, the CDR3 is TGTGCCACCAGTGATTGGATTCCCGGGGCTAGCGGGAGTCTAGCAGATACGCAGTATTTT.

This clonotype was counted at least ten times. This rearrangement joins TRBV27 to TRBJ1-1, with a possible D match to TRBD1 (6 bases). Between the trimmed V and J ends, which lost 9 bases and 5 bases, there was a span of 13 bases. This CDR3 is 12 amino acids long. Germline CDR1 MNHEY, CDR2 SMNVEV (reference sequence). CDR3 amino acids: CASEGDGTEAFF. In DNA, the CDR3 is TGTGCCAGTGAGGGGGACGGAACTGAAGCTTTCTTT.

There are a few counts of this clonotype. J is TRBJ2-1 and V is TRBV29-1, with TRBD1 as a possible D gene (5 bases). Trimming stripped 1 base from V and 0 bases from J, with 10 bases between. Germline V lookup: CDR1 SQVTM, CDR2 ANQGSEA. The CDR3 loop spans 15 amino acids. This chain's CDR3 is CSVEGQGSSYNEQFF. The CDR3 nucleotides read TGCAGCGTTGAAGGGCAGGGAAGCTCCTACAATGAGCAGTTCTTC.

In this sample, this clonotype turned up a few times. This chain joins TRBV4-2 and TRBJ2-5; 12 bases agree with TRBD2. V lost 4 bases, J lost 3 bases, and 15 bases stayed unmatched. This CDR3 has 19 residues. Germline loops: CDR1 LGHNA, CDR2 YNFKEQ. The CDR3 sequence: CASSRDPRTSGTVEETQYF. For the CDR3, the DNA is TGTGCCAGCAGCCGTGACCCTAGGACTAGCGGGACTGTGGAAGAGACCCAGTACTTC.